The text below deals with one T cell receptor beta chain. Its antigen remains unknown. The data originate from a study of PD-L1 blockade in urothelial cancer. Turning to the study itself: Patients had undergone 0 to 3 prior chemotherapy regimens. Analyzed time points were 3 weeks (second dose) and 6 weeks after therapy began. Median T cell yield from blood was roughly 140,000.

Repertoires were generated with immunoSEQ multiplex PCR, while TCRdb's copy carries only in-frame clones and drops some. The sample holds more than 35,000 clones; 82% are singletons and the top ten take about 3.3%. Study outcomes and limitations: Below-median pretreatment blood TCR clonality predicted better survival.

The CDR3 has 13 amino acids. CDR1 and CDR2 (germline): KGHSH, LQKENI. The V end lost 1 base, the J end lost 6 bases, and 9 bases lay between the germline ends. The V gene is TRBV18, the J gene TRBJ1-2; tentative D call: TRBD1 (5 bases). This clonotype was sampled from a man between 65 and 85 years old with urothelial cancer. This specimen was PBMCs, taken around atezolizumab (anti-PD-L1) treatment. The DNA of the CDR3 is TGTGCCAGCTCACCACTACAGACAGATGGCTACACCTTC. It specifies CASSPLQTDGYTF. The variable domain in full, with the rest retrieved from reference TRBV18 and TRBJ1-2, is NAGVMQNPRHLVRRRGQEARLRCSPMKGHSHVYWYRQLPEEGLKFMVYLQKENIIDESGMPKERFSAEFPKEGPSILRIQQVVRGDSAAYFCASSPLQTDGYTFGSGTRLTVV.